These 21 T cell receptor beta chains originate from one sample sequenced in a study of cytomegalovirus exposure and HLA in healthy donors. The PCR was carried out with 60 Vbeta primers and 13 Jbeta primers. Measured with immunoSEQ multiplex PCR; TCRdb has only the in-frame clones, and not every one. The data show about 300,000 clones, with 86% seen just once and around 4% held by the top ten. Specimen: PBMCs. The receptors were gathered from a man aged 40-55 years in good health and CMV-seropositive.

This sequence joins TRBV11-1 and TRBJ2-7; 8 bases match TRBD1. The CDR3 is 14 residues long. After removal of 5 bases from V and 0 bases from J, the junction contained 3 bases not matched to a gene. CDR1 is SGHAT and CDR2 is FQDESV in the germline V gene (reference sequence). The DNA for the CDR3 is TGTGCCAGCAGCCAGACAGGGGACTCCTACGAGCAGTACTTC. This sequence encodes CASSQTGDSYEQYF.

This clone was recorded a few times. The rearrangement joins TRBV5-6 to TRBJ1-1, with D possibly TRBD1 on 5 matching bases. Trimming removed 2 bases from V and 5 bases from J, with 7 bases in between. The CDR3 spans 12 residues. Looked up from germline, CDR1 is SGHDT and CDR2 is YYEEEE. This CDR3 is CASSFRGTEAFF. The CDR3 region has the DNA TGTGCCAGCAGCTTTAGGGGTACTGAAGCTTTCTTT. The full variable domain, its missing parts supplied by reference TRBV5-6 and TRBJ1-1, is DAGVTQSPTHLIKTRGQQVTLRCSPKSGHDTVSWYQQALGQGPQFIFQYYEEEERQRGNFPDRFSGHQFPNYSSELNVNALLLGDSALYLCASSFRGTEAFFGQGTRLTVV.

The gene calls are TRBV7-2 and TRBJ2-5; 7 nucleotides line up with TRBD1. Trimming cost V 5 bases and J 2 bases; bases outside gene matches: 5. CDR1 and CDR2 from the germline V gene are SGHTA and FQGNSA. The CDR3 covers 14 residues. The CDR3 DNA reads TGTGCCAGCAGCCGTGGGACAGATCAAGAGACCCAGTACTTC. This gives the protein CASSRGTDQETQYF.

This clone has just a few counts. The chain uses TRBV7-9 and TRBJ2-7; D not resolved. V lost 4 bases, J lost 2 bases, and 18 bases lay in between. Germline V CDR1 and CDR2: SEHNR, FQNEAQ (reference sequence). The length of the CDR3 is 16 residues. In DNA form, the CDR3 reads TGTGCCAGCAGCTCAGATCACAAGTCCCCCACCTACGAGCAGTACTTC. Protein product: CASSSDHKSPTYEQYF.

This chain uses TRBV29-1 with TRBJ1-1; possible D gene TRBD1, 6 bases. CDR1 is SQVTM, CDR2 ANQGSEA, per germline. V lost 6 bases and J 1 base, leaving 18 bases between the germline ends. The CDR3 contains 15 residues. This CDR3 reads CSVGGAVEGNTEAFF. As DNA, the CDR3 is TGCAGCGTGGGGGGGGCGGTTGAGGGGAACACTGAAGCTTTCTTT.

For the CDR3, the DNA is TGTGCCAGCTTAACTAGCGGACCGAACACCGGGGAGCTGTTTTTT. Its translation: CASLTSGPNTGELFF. The rearrangement uses TRBV2 and TRBJ2-2, with 8 bases that match TRBD2. Trimming took 8 bases from V and 0 from J; bases not matched to a gene: 5. CDR1 is SNHLY and CDR2 is FYNNEI in the germline V gene. This CDR3 contains 15 residues.

This clone has a single count. The chain combines TRBV5-4 with TRBJ2-7; the D gene is possibly TRBD2 (6 bases). Trimming removed 4 bases at V and 3 bases at J, with 17 bases between. Germline CDR1 and CDR2: SGHNT and YYREEE (reference sequence). This CDR3 region has 15 residues. The CDR3: CASSTGTARHYEQYF. DNA for the CDR3: TGTGCCAGCAGCACCGGGACTGCCAGACACTACGAGCAGTACTTC.

The CDR3 DNA reads as TGTGCCAGCAGTTGGGGGACAGGGGCCTACGAGCAGTACTTC. Residues: CASSWGTGAYEQYF. The chain carries TRBV6-1 and TRBJ2-7; 10 bases align to TRBD1. Germline lookup yields CDR1 MNHNS and CDR2 SASEGT. V trimming: 5 bases; J trimming: 2 bases; junction bases outside the gene matches: 3. There are 14 residues in the CDR3.

The V call is TRBV27, the J call TRBJ2-1; D not resolved. Trimming stripped 7 bases from V and 0 bases from J, with 13 bases between. This CDR3 region has 15 residues. Germline V gene sequence: CDR1 MNHEY, CDR2 SMNVEV (reference sequence). CDR3 in amino acids: CASTFDWSSYNEQFF. The CDR3 DNA is TGTGCCAGCACCTTCGACTGGAGCTCCTACAATGAGCAGTTCTTC.

The rearrangement links TRBV4-1 to TRBJ2-7, with a weak D call TRBD1 (5 bases). The germline CDR1 and CDR2 sequences are MGHRA and YSYEKL. This CDR3 has 15 residues. Between the trimmed V and J ends, which lost 0 bases and 3 bases, there was a span of 12 bases. The CDR3 protein is CASSQDWGTLYEQYF. CDR3 bases: TGCGCCAGCAGCCAAGATTGGGGCACACTCTACGAGCAGTACTTC.

The chain employs TRBV29-1 and TRBJ2-5, with a weak D call TRBD2 (6 bases). The J call may be faulty, since TRBJ2-7 better matches the DNA end. The CDR3 is 12 residues long. Germline CDR1 is SQVTM and CDR2 is ANQGSEA. DNA of the CDR3: TGCAGCCTACTCGGGAGTAGCAACGAGCAGTACTTC. This sequence encodes CSLLGSSNEQYF.

The chain has TRBV27 and TRBJ2-3; D is uncertain. Germline CDR1 is MNHEY and CDR2 is SMNVEV (reference sequence). There are 15 residues in the CDR3. V lost 2 bases and J 0 bases, leaving 9 bases between the germline ends. Written as DNA, the CDR3 is TGTGCCAGCAGTTTAATGGCGGCTAGCACAGATACGCAGTATTTT. Translated, it gives CASSLMAASTDTQYF.

V usage is TRBV6-6 and J usage is TRBJ2-7, with 7 bases identical to TRBD2. The CDR3 is 13 amino acids. Germline values: CDR1 MNHNY, CDR2 SVGAGI (reference sequence). V shed 2 bases, J shed 6 bases, and the junction held 4 bases outside the gene matches. CDR3 sequence (DNA): TGTGCCAGCAGTTACAGAACGGGAGGCGAGCAGTACTTC. Protein sequence: CASSYRTGGEQYF.

A single count supports this clone. V gene TRBV28 combines with J gene TRBJ2-3; 7 bases are a match to TRBD2. This CDR3 has 16 residues. From germline, CDR1 is MDHEN and CDR2 SYDVKM. With 3 bases clipped from V and 3 bases from J, the junction kept 9 bases outside the gene matches. This chain's CDR3 is CASSLGTSEKTDTQYF. DNA of the CDR3: TGTGCCAGCAGTTTGGGAACTAGCGAGAAAACAGATACGCAGTATTTT. The complete variable domain, with remaining parts taken from reference TRBV28 and TRBJ2-3, reads DVKVTQSSRYLVKRTGEKVFLECVQDMDHENMFWYRQDPGLGLRLIYFSYDVKMKEKGDIPEGYSVSREKKERFSLILESASTNQTSMYLCASSLGTSEKTDTQYFGPGTRLTVL.

About this clone itself: The same CDR3 can be traced to other DNA sequences in this sample. This chain links TRBV7-3 with TRBJ2-5, with a weak D call TRBD2 (5 bases). V lost 5 bases to trimming and J lost 4 bases, with 5 bases between them. The CDR3 is 11 residues long. The V gene's germline CDR1 is SGHTA and CDR2 FQGTGA. CDR3 sequence (DNA): TGTGCCAGCAGCAGCGGAGAGACCCAGTACTTC. As protein: CASSSGETQYF.

This clone was observed a single time. The chain recombines TRBV7-9 with TRBJ1-3, with D uncertain. This CDR3 region has 18 residues. CDR1 and CDR2 from the germline V gene are SEHNR and FQNEAQ (reference sequence). Deletions cut 4 bases from V and 0 bases from J, with 19 bases between. CDR3 nucleotides: TGTGCCAGCAGCTCCCGAGGAGGAGGAGGGTACTCTGGAAACACCATATATTTT. Translated: CASSSRGGGGYSGNTIYF.

The chain joins TRBV5-1 to TRBJ2-7; 7 positions match TRBD2. Germline V gives CDR1 SGHRS, CDR2 YFSETQ. The length of the CDR3 is 16 residues. V lost 4 bases to trimming and J lost 3 bases; unmatched junction nucleotides: 13. The CDR3 bases are TGCGCCAGCAGCGCCGGGGCTAGCGGCCCCCTCTACGAGCAGTACTTC. It codes for CASSAGASGPLYEQYF.

V is TRBV6-5 and J is TRBJ1-1; 8 nucleotides match TRBD1. The J segment lost 12 bases and the V segment lost 7 bases, leaving 19 bases of the junction unmatched. The CDR3 totals 15 residues. CDR1 and CDR2 from the germline V gene are MNHEY and SVGAGI. The CDR3 protein is CASTNLLRDRREPFF. CDR3 nucleotide sequence: TGTGCCAGCACCAATCTTCTCCGGGACAGGCGAGAACCTTTCTTT.

The chain is built from TRBV29-1 and TRBJ1-3; tentatively, D is TRBD1 (5 bases). Trimming stripped 3 bases from V and 0 bases from J, with 9 bases between. The CDR3 runs 14 residues. Germline V lookup: CDR1 SQVTM, CDR2 ANQGSEA. The CDR3 sequence: CSVEEGNSGNTIYF. CDR3 nucleotides: TGCAGCGTTGAGGAGGGGAACTCTGGAAACACCATATATTTT.

The gene calls are TRBV7-9 and TRBJ2-7, with unresolved D. Trimming left V 5 bases short and J 4 bases short, with 9 bases between. In germline, CDR1 is SEHNR, CDR2 FQNEAQ (reference sequence). The CDR3 has 12 residues. In DNA, the CDR3 is TGTGCCAGCAGCGAGCTAGGTTACGAGCAGTACTTC. It specifies CASSELGYEQYF.

The V call is TRBV19, the J call TRBJ1-2; the match to TRBD1 covers 8 bases. In germline, CDR1 is LNHDA, CDR2 SQIVND (reference sequence). The trim removed 7 bases at V and 3 bases at J, leaving 13 bases unmatched. The CDR3 has 16 amino acids. CDR3 protein: CASNLYGTGGDYGYTF. Written as DNA, the CDR3 is TGTGCCAGTAATCTCTATGGGACAGGCGGCGACTATGGCTACACCTTC.